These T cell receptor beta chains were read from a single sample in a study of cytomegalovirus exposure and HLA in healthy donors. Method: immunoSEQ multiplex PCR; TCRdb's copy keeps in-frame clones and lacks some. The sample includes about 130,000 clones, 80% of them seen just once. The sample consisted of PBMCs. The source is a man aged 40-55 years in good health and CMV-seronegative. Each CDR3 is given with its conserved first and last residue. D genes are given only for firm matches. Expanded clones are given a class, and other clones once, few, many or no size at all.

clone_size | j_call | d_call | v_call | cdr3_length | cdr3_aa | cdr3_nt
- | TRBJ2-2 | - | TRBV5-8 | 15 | CASSLDRGGTGELFF | TGTGCCAGCAGCTTGGACAGGGGAGGCACCGGGGAGCTGTTTTTT
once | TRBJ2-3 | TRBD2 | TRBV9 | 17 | CASSVAPSGGPAYTQYF | TGTGCCAGCAGCGTAGCTCCTAGCGGGGGCCCAGCATATACGCAGTATTTT
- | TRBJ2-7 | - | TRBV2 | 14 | CASTESIGAYEQYF | TGTGCCAGCACCGAAAGTATCGGGGCCTACGAGCAGTACTTC
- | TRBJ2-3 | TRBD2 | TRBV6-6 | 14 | CATRLAGGADTQYF | TGTGCCACTCGACTAGCGGGGGGGGCAGATACGCAGTATTTT
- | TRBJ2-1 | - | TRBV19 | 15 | CASSPRGRVGNEQFF | TGTGCCAGTAGTCCCAGGGGACGGGTCGGCAATGAGCAGTTCTTC
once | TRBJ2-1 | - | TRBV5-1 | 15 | CASSPGGGGNGEQFF | TGCGCCAGCAGCCCCGGGGGCGGGGGCAATGGTGAGCAGTTCTTC
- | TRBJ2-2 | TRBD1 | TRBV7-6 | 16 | CASSLTGGAYTGELFF | TGTGCCAGCAGCTTAACAGGGGGCGCTTACACCGGGGAGCTGTTTTTT
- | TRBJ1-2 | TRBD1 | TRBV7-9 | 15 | CASSFLDREIYGYTF | TGTGCCAGCAGCTTTTTGGACAGGGAAATCTATGGCTACACCTTC
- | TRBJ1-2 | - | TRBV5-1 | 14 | CASSLAPGGNGYTF | TGCGCCAGCAGCTTGGCCCCTGGGGGCAATGGCTACACCTTC
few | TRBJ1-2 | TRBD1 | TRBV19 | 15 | CASKPGTGGNYGYTF | TGTGCCAGTAAGCCCGGGACAGGGGGTAACTATGGCTACACCTTC
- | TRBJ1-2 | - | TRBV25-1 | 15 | CASSEAGTNNYGYTF | TGTGCCAGCAGTGAGGCCGGGACAAATAACTATGGCTACACCTTC
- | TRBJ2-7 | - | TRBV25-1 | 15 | CASSDPRTSSYEQYF | TGTGCCAGCAGTGACCCGAGGACAAGCTCCTACGAGCAGTACTTC
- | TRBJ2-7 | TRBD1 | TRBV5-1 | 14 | CASSLGTGSGEQYF | TGCGCCAGCAGCTTGGGGACAGGGTCCGGCGAGCAGTACTTC
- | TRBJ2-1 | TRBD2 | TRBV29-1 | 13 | CSVVPSGYNEQFF | TGCAGCGTTGTACCTAGCGGCTACAATGAGCAGTTCTTC
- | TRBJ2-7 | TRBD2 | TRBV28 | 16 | CASTSAGTSGGYEQYF | TGTGCCAGCACCAGCGCCGGGACTAGCGGGGGTTACGAGCAGTACTTC